One sample yielded the 8 T cell receptor beta chains listed below, sequenced in a study of blood T cell repertoires in COVID-19. Assay: immunoSEQ multiplex PCR; the TCRdb copy retains only in-frame clones and omits some. Among about 280,000 clones, 88% were seen once, and the ten largest hold 9% to 9.5%. Sequencing used peripheral blood. The origin of the receptors is a young man with active or convalescent COVID-19.

In the case of this clone: Germline is not matched at one junction end, which may reflect a read error. V is TRBV3-1 (or the pseudogene TRBV3-2) and J is TRBJ2-1, with TRBD1 matching over 12 bases. CDR1 is LGHDT, CDR2 YNNKEL, per germline (reference sequence). CDR3 length equals 14 residues. This chain's CDR3 is CASSGQDRDRGLVF. The CDR3 DNA follows: TGTGCCAGCAGCGGACAGGACCGGGACAGGGGGCTGGTCTTC.

The chain couples TRBV12-3 or TRBV12-4 to TRBJ1-1; D remains ambiguous. CDR3 length: 12 amino acids. V lost 5 bases and J 1 base, leaving 5 bases between the germline ends. For the CDR3, the DNA is TGTGCCAGCAGTCAGGCGAACACTGAAGCTTTCTTT. Translated, it gives CASSQANTEAFF.

This sequence joins TRBV12-5 and TRBJ2-5; TRBD2 matches 10 bases. V was clipped by 0 bases and J by 5 bases; unmatched bases: 9. The CDR3 length is 17 residues. Germline values: CDR1 LGHNT, CDR2 FRNRAP. CDR3 region: CASGLVSERGGHETQYF. DNA of the CDR3: TGTGCTAGTGGTTTGGTATCGGAGCGGGGGGGCCACGAGACCCAGTACTTC.

The chain has TRBV6-2 or TRBV6-3 and TRBJ1-5; 10 nucleotides match TRBD1. The germline gives CDR1 MNHEY, CDR2 SVGEGT. CDR3 length: 16 amino acids. Germline trimming cut 2 bases from V and 7 bases from J; bases unmatched to any gene: 8. DNA of the CDR3: TGTGCCAGCAGTTACCTCCCGGGACAGGGGAACCAGCCCCAGCATTTT. Translation gives CASSYLPGQGNQPQHF.

The rearrangement links TRBV27 to TRBJ1-6; TRBD1 agrees at 9 bases. The junction had 5 bases not matched to a gene; V was cut back by 8 bases and J by 6 bases. This CDR3 comprises 14 residues. Germline CDR1 is MNHEY and CDR2 is SMNVEV (reference sequence). The CDR3 coding sequence is TGTGCCAGCCGTGGGACAGGGCTTAATTCACCCCTCCACTTT. Translation gives CASRGTGLNSPLHF.

This chain connects TRBV2 to TRBJ1-6, with D possibly matching TRBD1 (5 bases). From germline, CDR1 is SNHLY and CDR2 FYNNEI. Trimming left V 8 bases short and J 7 bases short, with 12 bases between. This CDR3 contains 13 residues. CDR3 sequence (DNA): TGTGCCAGCTTGACAGTACAGAATTCACCCCTCCACTTT. Translation: CASLTVQNSPLHF.

The rearrangement uses TRBV10-2 and TRBJ2-7; D uncertain. Per the germline V gene, CDR1 is WSHSY and CDR2 is SAAADI. Trimming left V 1 base short and J 2 bases short, with 6 bases between. The CDR3 totals 13 residues. Here the CDR3 reads CASSEYSTYEQYF. The CDR3 DNA is TGCGCCAGCAGTGAGTACTCCACCTACGAGCAGTACTTC.

This chain links TRBV29-1 with TRBJ1-2, with D tentatively TRBD1 (5 bases). This CDR3 has 11 residues. From germline, CDR1 is SQVTM and CDR2 ANQGSEA. Trimming took off 6 bases at V and 3 bases at J, with 8 bases between the two ends. The CDR3 nucleotides read TGCAGCGTAGGGGACTACTATGGCTACACCTTC. Translation gives CSVGDYYGYTF.